This TCR beta chain was found in a study of blood T cell repertoires in COVID-19. Study-wide context: The samples span acute and convalescent COVID-19 from the United States, Italy and Spain.

Looked up from germline, CDR1 is LGHNA and CDR2 is YSLEER. The CDR3 spans 13 residues. Losses at the gene ends were 1 base for V and 8 bases for J; bases not matched to a gene: 2. Generated by immunoSEQ multiplex PCR, the TCRdb table keeps only in-frame clones and is missing some. Of a few hundred thousand clones listed, about 88% were seen once; the top ten hold 6.6%. The cohort comprised adults aged roughly 18 to 100 years residing in about two dozen US areas. Cohort assignment relied on participant-reported clinical history. Participants in the exposed group had met a COVID-19 case in the 2 weeks before joining the study.

V and J are TRBV4-3 and TRBJ2-1, with TRBD2 matching over 7 bases. Sequencing was carried out using PBMCs or T cells enriched from blood (not recorded which). This sequence originates from a woman aged 50 to 60 who had been exposed to COVID-19. The CDR3 DNA reads TGCGCCAGCAGCCAAGCCGGGAGGTATGAGCAGTTCTTC. This gives the protein CASSQAGRYEQFF.